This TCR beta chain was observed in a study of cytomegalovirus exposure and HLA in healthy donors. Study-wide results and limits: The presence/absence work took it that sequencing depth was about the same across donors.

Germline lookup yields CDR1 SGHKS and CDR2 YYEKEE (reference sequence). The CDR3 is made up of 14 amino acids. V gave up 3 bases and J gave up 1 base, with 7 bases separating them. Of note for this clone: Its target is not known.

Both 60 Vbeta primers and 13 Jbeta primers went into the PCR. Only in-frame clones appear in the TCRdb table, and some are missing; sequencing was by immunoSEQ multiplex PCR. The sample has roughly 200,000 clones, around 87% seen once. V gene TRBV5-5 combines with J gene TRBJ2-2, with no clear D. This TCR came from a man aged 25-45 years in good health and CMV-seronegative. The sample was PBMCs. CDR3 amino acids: CASSSGVNTGELFF. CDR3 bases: TGTGCCAGCAGCTCTGGAGTGAACACCGGGGAGCTGTTTTTT.